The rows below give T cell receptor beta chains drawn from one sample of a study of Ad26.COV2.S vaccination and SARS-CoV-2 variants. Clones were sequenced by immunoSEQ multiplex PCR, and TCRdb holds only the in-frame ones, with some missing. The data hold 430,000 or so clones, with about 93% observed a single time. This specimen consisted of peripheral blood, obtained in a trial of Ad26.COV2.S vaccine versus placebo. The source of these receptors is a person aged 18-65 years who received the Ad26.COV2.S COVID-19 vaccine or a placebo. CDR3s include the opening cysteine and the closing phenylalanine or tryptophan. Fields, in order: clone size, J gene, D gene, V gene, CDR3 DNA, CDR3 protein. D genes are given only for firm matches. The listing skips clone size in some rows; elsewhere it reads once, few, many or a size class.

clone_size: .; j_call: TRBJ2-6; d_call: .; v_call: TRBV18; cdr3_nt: TGTGCCAGCTCACCACCTAATGGGGCCAACGTCCTGACTTTC; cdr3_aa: CASSPPNGANVLTF
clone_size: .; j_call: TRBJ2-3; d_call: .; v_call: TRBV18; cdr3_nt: TGTGCCAGCTCACCACCAACAGAGCGCGGGCAGTATTTT; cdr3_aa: CASSPPTERGQYF
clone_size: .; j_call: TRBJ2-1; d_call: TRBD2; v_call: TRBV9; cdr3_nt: TGTGCCAGCAGCGTAGTCGGCCGGTGGGGAGGGTCCGTAACCTACAATGAGCAGTTCTTC; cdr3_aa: CASSVVGRWGGSVTYNEQFF
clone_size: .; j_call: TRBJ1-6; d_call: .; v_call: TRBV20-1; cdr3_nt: TGCAGTGCTAGTTGGGGGGGTTCCGTAAATTCACCCCTCCACTTT; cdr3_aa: CSASWGGSVNSPLHF
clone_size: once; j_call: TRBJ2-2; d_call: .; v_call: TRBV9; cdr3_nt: TGTGCCAGCAGCCCGACCGGGGTGGTGAACACCGGGGAGCTGTTTTTT; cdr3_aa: CASSPTGVVNTGELFF
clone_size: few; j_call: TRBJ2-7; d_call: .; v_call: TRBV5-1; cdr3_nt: TGCGCCAGCAGCTTGAACGGCTACGAGCAGTACTTC; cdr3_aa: CASSLNGYEQYF
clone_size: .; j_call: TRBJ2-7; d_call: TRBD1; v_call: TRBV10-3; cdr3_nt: TGTGCCATCAGAGGGACAGGGGAGTACGAGCAGTACTTC; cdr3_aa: CAIRGTGEYEQYF
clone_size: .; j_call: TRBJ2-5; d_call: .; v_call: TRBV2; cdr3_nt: TGTGCCAGCAGTGATAGGGAGGCCGCGGAGACCCAGTACTTC; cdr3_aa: CASSDREAAETQYF
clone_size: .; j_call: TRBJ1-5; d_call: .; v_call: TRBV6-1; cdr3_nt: TGTGCCAGCTTCCAGGGGAATCAGCCCCAGCATTTT; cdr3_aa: CASFQGNQPQHF
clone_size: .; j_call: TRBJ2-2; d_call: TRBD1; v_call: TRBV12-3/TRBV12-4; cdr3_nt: TGTGCCAGCAGGCAGACAGGGACCGGGGAGCTGTTTTTT; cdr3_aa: CASRQTGTGELFF
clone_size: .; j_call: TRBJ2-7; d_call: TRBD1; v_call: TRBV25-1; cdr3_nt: TGTGCCAGCAGTGAGACCGGTGGCAGGGGGCTGTACGAGCAGTACTTC; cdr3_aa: CASSETGGRGLYEQYF
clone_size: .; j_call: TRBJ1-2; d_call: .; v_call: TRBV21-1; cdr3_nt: TGTGACGTATCAGATGTCTATGGCTACACCTTC; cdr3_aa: CDVSDVYGYTF
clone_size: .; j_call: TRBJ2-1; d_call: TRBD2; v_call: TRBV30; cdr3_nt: TGTGCCTGGAGTGAGAACGGGAGGCCAGCCTTGAGGAATGAGCAGTTCTTC; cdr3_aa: CAWSENGRPALRNEQFF
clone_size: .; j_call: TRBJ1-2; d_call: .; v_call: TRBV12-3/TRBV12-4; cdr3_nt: TGTGCCAGCAGTCCCACAAGGAACTATGGCTACACCTTC; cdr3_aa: CASSPTRNYGYTF
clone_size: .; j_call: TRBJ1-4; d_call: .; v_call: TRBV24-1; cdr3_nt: TGTGCCACCGGCGCCATTAATGAAAAACTGTTTTTT; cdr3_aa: CATGAINEKLFF
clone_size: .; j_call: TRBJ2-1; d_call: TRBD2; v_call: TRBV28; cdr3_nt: TGTGCCAGCAGTTCGCTTCGGACTAGCGGGAATAATTACTACTACAATGAGCAGTTCTTC; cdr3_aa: CASSSLRTSGNNYYYNEQFF
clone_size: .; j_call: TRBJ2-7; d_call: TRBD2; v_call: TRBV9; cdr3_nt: TGTGCCAGCAGCGTAGAAGCGGGAGGACTCGAGCAGTACTTC; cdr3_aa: CASSVEAGGLEQYF